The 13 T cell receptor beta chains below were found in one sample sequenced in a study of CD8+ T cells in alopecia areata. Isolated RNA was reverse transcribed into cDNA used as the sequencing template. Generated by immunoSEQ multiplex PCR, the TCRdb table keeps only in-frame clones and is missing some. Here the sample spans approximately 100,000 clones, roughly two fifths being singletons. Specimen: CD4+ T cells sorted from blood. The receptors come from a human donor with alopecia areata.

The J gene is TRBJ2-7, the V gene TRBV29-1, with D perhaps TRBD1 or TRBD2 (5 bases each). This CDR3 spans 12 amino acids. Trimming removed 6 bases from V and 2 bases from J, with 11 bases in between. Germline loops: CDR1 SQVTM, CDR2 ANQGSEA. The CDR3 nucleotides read TGCAGCGTGGGGACCGAGACCTACGAGCAGTACTTC. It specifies CSVGTETYEQYF.

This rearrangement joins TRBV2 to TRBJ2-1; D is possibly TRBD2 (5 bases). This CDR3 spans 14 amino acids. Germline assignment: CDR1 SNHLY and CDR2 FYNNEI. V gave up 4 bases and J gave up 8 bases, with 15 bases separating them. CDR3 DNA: TGTGCCAGCAGTGTATCGCGGGTGCGGGATGAGCAGTTCTTC. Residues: CASSVSRVRDEQFF.

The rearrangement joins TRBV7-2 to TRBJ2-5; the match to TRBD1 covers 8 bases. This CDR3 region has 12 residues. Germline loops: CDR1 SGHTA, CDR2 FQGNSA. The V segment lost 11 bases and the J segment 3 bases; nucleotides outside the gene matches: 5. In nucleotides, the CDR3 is TGTGCCGTTAAACAGGGGGAAGAGACCCAGTACTTC. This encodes CAVKQGEETQYF. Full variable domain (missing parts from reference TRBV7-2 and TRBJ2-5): GAGVSQSPSNKVTEKGKDVELRCDPISGHTALYWYRQSLGQGLEFLIYFQGNSAPDKSGLPSDRFSAERTGGSVSTLTIQRTQQEDSAVYLCAVKQGEETQYFGPGTRLLVL.

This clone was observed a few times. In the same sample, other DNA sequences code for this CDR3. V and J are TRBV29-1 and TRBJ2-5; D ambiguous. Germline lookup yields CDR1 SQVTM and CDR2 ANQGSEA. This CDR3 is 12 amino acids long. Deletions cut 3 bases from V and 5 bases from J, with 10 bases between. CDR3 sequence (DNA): TGCAGCGTTGATAAGGGCCGGGAGACCCAGTACTTC. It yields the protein CSVDKGRETQYF.

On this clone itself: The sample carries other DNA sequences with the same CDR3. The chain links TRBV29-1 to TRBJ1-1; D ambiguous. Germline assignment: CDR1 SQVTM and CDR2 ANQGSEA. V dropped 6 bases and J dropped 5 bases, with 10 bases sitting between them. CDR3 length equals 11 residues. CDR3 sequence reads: CSVGRETEAFF. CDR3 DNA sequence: TGCAGCGTAGGAAGGGAGACTGAAGCTTTCTTT. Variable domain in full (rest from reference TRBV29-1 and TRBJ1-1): SAVISQKPSRDICQRGTSLTIQCQVDSQVTMMFWYRQQPGQSLTLIATANQGSEATYESGFVIDKFPISRPNLTFSTLTVSNMSPEDSSIYLCSVGRETEAFFGQGTRLTVV.

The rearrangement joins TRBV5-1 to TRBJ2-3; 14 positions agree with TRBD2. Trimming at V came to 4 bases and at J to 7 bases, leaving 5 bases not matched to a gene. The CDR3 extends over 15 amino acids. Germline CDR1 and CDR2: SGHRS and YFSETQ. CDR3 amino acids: CASSPGTSGGHTQYF. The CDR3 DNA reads TGCGCCAGCAGCCCCGGGACTAGCGGGGGACATACGCAGTATTTT.

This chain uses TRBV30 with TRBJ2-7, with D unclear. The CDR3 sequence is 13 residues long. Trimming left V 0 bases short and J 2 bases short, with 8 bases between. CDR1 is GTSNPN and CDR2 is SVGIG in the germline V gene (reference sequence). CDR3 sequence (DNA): TGTGCCTGGAGTGTAATGGCTACCTACGAGCAGTACTTC. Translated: CAWSVMATYEQYF.

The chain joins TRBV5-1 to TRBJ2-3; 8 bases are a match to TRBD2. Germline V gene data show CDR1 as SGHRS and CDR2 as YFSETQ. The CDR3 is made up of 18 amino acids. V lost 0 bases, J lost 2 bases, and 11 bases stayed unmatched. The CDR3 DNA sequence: TGCGCCAGCAGCTTGGCCGCGCGGGGGGTACGAGACACAGATACGCAGTATTTT. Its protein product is CASSLAARGVRDTDTQYF.

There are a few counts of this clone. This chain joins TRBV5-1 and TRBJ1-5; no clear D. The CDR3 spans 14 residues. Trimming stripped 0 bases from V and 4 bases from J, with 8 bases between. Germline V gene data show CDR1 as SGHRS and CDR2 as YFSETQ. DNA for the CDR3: TGCGCCAGCAGCTTGGGGACCGAGAATCAGCCCCAGCATTTT. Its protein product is CASSLGTENQPQHF.

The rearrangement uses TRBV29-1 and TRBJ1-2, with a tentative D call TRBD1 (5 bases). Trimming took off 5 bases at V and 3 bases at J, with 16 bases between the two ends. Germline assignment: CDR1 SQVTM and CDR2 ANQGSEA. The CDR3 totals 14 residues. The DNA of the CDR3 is TGCAGCGTTACTCCCGGGACTGCACACTATGGCTACACCTTC. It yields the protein CSVTPGTAHYGYTF.

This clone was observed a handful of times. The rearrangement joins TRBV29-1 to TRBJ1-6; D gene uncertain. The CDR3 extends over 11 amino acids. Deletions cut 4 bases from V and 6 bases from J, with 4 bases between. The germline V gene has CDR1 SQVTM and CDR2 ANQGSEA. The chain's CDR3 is CSVVGNSPLHF. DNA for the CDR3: TGCAGCGTTGTTGGTAATTCACCCCTCCACTTT.

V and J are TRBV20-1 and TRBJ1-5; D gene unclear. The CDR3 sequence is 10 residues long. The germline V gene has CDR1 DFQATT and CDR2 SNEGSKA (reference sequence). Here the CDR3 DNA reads TGCAGCGCCCTAGCGCAGGCCCAGCATTTT. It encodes CSALAQAQHF.

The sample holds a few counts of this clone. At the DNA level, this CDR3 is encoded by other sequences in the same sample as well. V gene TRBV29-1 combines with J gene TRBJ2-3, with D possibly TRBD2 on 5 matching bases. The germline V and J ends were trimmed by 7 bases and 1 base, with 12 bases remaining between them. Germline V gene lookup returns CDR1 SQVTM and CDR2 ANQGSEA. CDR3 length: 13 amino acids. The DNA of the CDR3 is TGCAGCGGAAATACCGGGGGCACAGATACGCAGTATTTT. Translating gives CSGNTGGTDTQYF.